This is a list of T cell receptor beta chains from one sample in a study of T cell changes during pregnancy in multiple sclerosis. Here immunoSEQ multiplex PCR was the method, and the copy in TCRdb shows in-frame clones only, minus some. The table shows roughly 49,000 clones, with 85% to 95% occurring only once. Sequencing used CD8+ T cells from peripheral blood mononuclear cells, obtained in the first trimester of pregnancy. Source of these receptors: a female donor with multiple sclerosis, enrolled in a pregnancy study. The CDR3 runs from the conserved cysteine through the conserved F or W. Each record gives: clone size, J gene, D gene, V gene, CDR3 DNA, CDR3 protein. D genes are given only for firm matches. Expanded clones are given a class, and other clones once, few, many or no size at all.

clone size: .; J gene: TRBJ2-1; D gene: TRBD2; V gene: TRBV2; CDR3 DNA: TGTGCCAGCCCTAGCGGGAGGGCCGGTGAGCAGTTCTTC; CDR3 protein: CASPSGRAGEQFF
clone size: few; J gene: TRBJ1-5; D gene: .; V gene: TRBV30; CDR3 DNA: TGTGCCTGGAGTGTCTGGGGGGTCGATCAGCCCCAGCATTTT; CDR3 protein: CAWSVWGVDQPQHF
clone size: .; J gene: TRBJ2-1; D gene: TRBD2; V gene: TRBV9; CDR3 DNA: TGTGCCAGCAGCGCCTTGACGGGGACTACCTACAATGAGCAGTTCTTC; CDR3 protein: CASSALTGTTYNEQFF
clone size: many; J gene: TRBJ1-4; D gene: .; V gene: TRBV7-8; CDR3 DNA: TGTGCCAGCAGCTTACACCCCCAGTATGAAAAACTGTTTTTT; CDR3 protein: CASSLHPQYEKLFF
clone size: few; J gene: TRBJ2-1; D gene: .; V gene: TRBV6-6; CDR3 DNA: TGTGCCAGCAGTTACTTGGACAGTTCCGATGAGCAGTTCTTC; CDR3 protein: CASSYLDSSDEQFF
clone size: once; J gene: TRBJ2-7; D gene: .; V gene: TRBV7-2; CDR3 DNA: TGTGCCAGCAGCTTACCCGGTTGGGGGGGGCAAAATGGTGGGCAGTACTTC; CDR3 protein: CASSLPGWGGQNGGQYF
clone size: .; J gene: TRBJ1-1; D gene: .; V gene: TRBV19; CDR3 DNA: TGTGCCAGTAGTTCGGGGAACACTGAAGCTTTCTTT; CDR3 protein: CASSSGNTEAFF
clone size: .; J gene: TRBJ1-2; D gene: .; V gene: TRBV13; CDR3 DNA: TGTGCCAGCAGCTCCTTTTCCTCGGTAGGGGGTGGGGGCTACACCTTC; CDR3 protein: CASSSFSSVGGGGYTF
clone size: .; J gene: TRBJ2-1; D gene: TRBD1; V gene: TRBV5-1; CDR3 DNA: TGCGCCAGCAGCTTAAGGGGGCCCTACAATGAGCAGTTCTTC; CDR3 protein: CASSLRGPYNEQFF
clone size: once; J gene: TRBJ2-7; D gene: TRBD1; V gene: TRBV11-2; CDR3 DNA: TGTGCCAGCAGCCCCCTGAGGGGACAGGGTCCCTACGAGCAGTACTTC; CDR3 protein: CASSPLRGQGPYEQYF
clone size: .; J gene: TRBJ2-1; D gene: .; V gene: TRBV28; CDR3 DNA: TGTGCCAGCAGTCCCTACGGGAGCTCTCATAGAAATGAGCAGTTCTTC; CDR3 protein: CASSPYGSSHRNEQFF
clone size: once; J gene: TRBJ2-7; D gene: .; V gene: TRBV6-1; CDR3 DNA: TGTGCCAGCAATGCCGACAGCCCCTACGAGCAGTACTTC; CDR3 protein: CASNADSPYEQYF
clone size: .; J gene: TRBJ1-2; D gene: .; V gene: TRBV28; CDR3 DNA: TGTGCCAGCAGAAAAAATTTTCGGGGAGAAGGCTACACCTTC; CDR3 protein: CASRKNFRGEGYTF
clone size: .; J gene: TRBJ2-7; D gene: .; V gene: TRBV21-1; CDR3 DNA: TGTGCCAGCAGCAGGCTGGGACTAGCGGGAGGGCCCGGGCTCTTAATCTCCTACGAGCAGTACTTC; CDR3 protein: CASSRLGLAGGPGLLISYEQYF
clone size: .; J gene: TRBJ2-7; D gene: .; V gene: TRBV19; CDR3 DNA: TGTGCCAGTAGTATCGGAGGGGGCGGATACGAGCAGTACTTC; CDR3 protein: CASSIGGGGYEQYF
clone size: .; J gene: TRBJ2-7; D gene: TRBD2; V gene: TRBV7-2; CDR3 DNA: TGTGCCAGCAGCTCGGGGGGGCAGGGGCTCGAGCAGTACTTC; CDR3 protein: CASSSGGQGLEQYF
clone size: .; J gene: TRBJ1-2; D gene: .; V gene: TRBV27; CDR3 DNA: TGTGCCAGCAGTTTACAGGGGATCTTCGGCTACACCTTC; CDR3 protein: CASSLQGIFGYTF
clone size: .; J gene: TRBJ2-2; D gene: .; V gene: TRBV5-5; CDR3 DNA: TGTGCCAGCAGCTTGGGGACAACTAACACCGGGGAGCTGTTTTTT; CDR3 protein: CASSLGTTNTGELFF
clone size: once; J gene: TRBJ1-1; D gene: .; V gene: TRBV27; CDR3 DNA: TGTGCCAGCAGCCGGGCAGGGATCACTGAAGCTTTCTTT; CDR3 protein: CASSRAGITEAFF
clone size: .; J gene: TRBJ2-7; D gene: .; V gene: TRBV11-2; CDR3 DNA: TGTGCCAGCAGCTTAGGGGCGGACATCGCCTACGAGCAGTACTTC; CDR3 protein: CASSLGADIAYEQYF
clone size: .; J gene: TRBJ2-1; D gene: TRBD2; V gene: TRBV10-3; CDR3 DNA: TGTGCCATCAGTGAGTCCGGGACTAGCGGGAGGCGGACCTACAATGAGCAGTTCTTC; CDR3 protein: CAISESGTSGRRTYNEQFF
clone size: .; J gene: TRBJ1-3; D gene: .; V gene: TRBV4-2; CDR3 DNA: TGTGCCAGCAGCCAAGGGCAGGGTTCTTTTGGAAACACCATATATTTT; CDR3 protein: CASSQGQGSFGNTIYF
clone size: large; J gene: TRBJ2-2; D gene: TRBD2; V gene: TRBV27; CDR3 DNA: TGTGCCAGCAGATCCGGGGGGTCGCTCACCGGGGAGCTGTTTTTT; CDR3 protein: CASRSGGSLTGELFF
clone size: .; J gene: TRBJ1-1; D gene: .; V gene: TRBV4-1; CDR3 DNA: TGCGCCAGCAGCCAAGGAAGCGGGGCGTTGAACACTGAAGCTTTCTTT; CDR3 protein: CASSQGSGALNTEAFF
clone size: .; J gene: TRBJ1-1; D gene: .; V gene: TRBV5-1; CDR3 DNA: TGCGCCAGCAGCTTGAAAAAGCCCACTGAAGCTTTCTTT; CDR3 protein: CASSLKKPTEAFF
clone size: .; J gene: TRBJ2-1; D gene: TRBD2; V gene: TRBV6-1; CDR3 DNA: TGTGCCAGCAGTGAAGTGACTAGCGCTTACAATGAGCAGTTCTTC; CDR3 protein: CASSEVTSAYNEQFF
clone size: .; J gene: TRBJ2-5; D gene: TRBD1; V gene: TRBV11-3; CDR3 DNA: TGTGCCAGCAGCCCCGGACAGGGGAGTTGGGAGACCCAGTACTTC; CDR3 protein: CASSPGQGSWETQYF
clone size: .; J gene: TRBJ2-2; D gene: TRBD1; V gene: TRBV27; CDR3 DNA: TGTGCCACCGGACAGGGGGCGGGCACCGGGGAGCTGTTTTTT; CDR3 protein: CATGQGAGTGELFF
clone size: .; J gene: TRBJ1-2; D gene: TRBD1; V gene: TRBV29-1; CDR3 DNA: TGCAGCGCTTGGGACAGCTCACCCGTCTATGGCTACACCTTC; CDR3 protein: CSAWDSSPVYGYTF
clone size: .; J gene: TRBJ1-5; D gene: TRBD1; V gene: TRBV28; CDR3 DNA: TGTGCCAGCAGTTACCGACAGGGTACTCAGCCCCAGCATTTT; CDR3 protein: CASSYRQGTQPQHF
clone size: .; J gene: TRBJ1-2; D gene: TRBD1; V gene: TRBV9; CDR3 DNA: TGTGCCAGCAGCGTAGGAACCAGCCGGGACAGGGAGAACTATGGCTACACCTTC; CDR3 protein: CASSVGTSRDRENYGYTF
clone size: .; J gene: TRBJ2-7; D gene: TRBD1; V gene: TRBV4-2; CDR3 DNA: TGTGCCAGCAGCCAAGATCCGGGACAGTACTACGAGCAGTACTTC; CDR3 protein: CASSQDPGQYYEQYF
clone size: .; J gene: TRBJ2-2; D gene: .; V gene: TRBV19; CDR3 DNA: TGTGCCACCTACGATCGGTCCGGGGAGCTGTTTTTT; CDR3 protein: CATYDRSGELFF
clone size: .; J gene: TRBJ2-7; D gene: .; V gene: TRBV21-1; CDR3 DNA: TGTGCCAGCCCCCGTAAGGGGGCCGGCTACGAGCAGTACTTC; CDR3 protein: CASPRKGAGYEQYF
clone size: .; J gene: TRBJ2-7; D gene: .; V gene: TRBV18; CDR3 DNA: TGTGCCAGCTCACCACCGACGGAGGTGGGGGAGCAGTACTTC; CDR3 protein: CASSPPTEVGEQYF
clone size: .; J gene: TRBJ2-4; D gene: .; V gene: TRBV29-1; CDR3 DNA: TGCAGCGTTGAAGAACCGTTTCTCCAGGGCGGCAAAAACATTCAGTACTTC; CDR3 protein: CSVEEPFLQGGKNIQYF
clone size: .; J gene: TRBJ1-1; D gene: .; V gene: TRBV19; CDR3 DNA: TGTGCCAGTAGTATGCAGGGCGGGGGAGGCACTGAAGCTTTCTTT; CDR3 protein: CASSMQGGGGTEAFF
clone size: .; J gene: TRBJ2-3; D gene: .; V gene: TRBV7-3; CDR3 DNA: TGTGCCAGCAGCTTAAAAGCCGGGATAACAGATACGCAGTATTTT; CDR3 protein: CASSLKAGITDTQYF
clone size: .; J gene: TRBJ2-7; D gene: TRBD1; V gene: TRBV6-4; CDR3 DNA: TGTGCCAGCAGTCCCGATTACAGGGGTTACGAGCAGTACTTC; CDR3 protein: CASSPDYRGYEQYF
clone size: .; J gene: TRBJ1-2; D gene: .; V gene: TRBV27; CDR3 DNA: TGTGCCAGCAGTCCACGGGGGGTCTATGGCTACACCTTC; CDR3 protein: CASSPRGVYGYTF